The rows below give T cell receptor beta chains drawn from one sample of a study of tumor and adjacent non-tumor tissue in lung cancer. TCRdb used MiXCR to reprocess the multiplex PCR reads, holding one entry per CDR3 protein. The sample lists some 100,000 distinct CDR3 sequences, 50% to 70% occurring once. Sequencing was carried out using distant non-tumor lung tissue. All receptors derive from a man aged 30 to 39 with non-small cell lung cancer. CDR3s include the opening cysteine and the closing phenylalanine or tryptophan.

j_call v_call cdr3_aa
TRBJ2-1 TRBV20-1 CSASLSGAKYNEEFF
TRBJ1-2 TRBV11-1 CARSPRGTGLYGNTF
TRBJ2-7 TRBV29-1 CSVGYLAWHGQYF
TRBJ2-5 TRBV18 CGSSPPGAETQYF
TRBJ1-1 TRBV11-2 CASSAGDWPVAFF
TRBJ1-5 TRBV29-1 CSVGSRIYSTQPQHF
TRBJ2-2 TRBV6-6 CASRKIARNTRELFF
TRBJ2-2 TRBV19 CASFLQGIGELFF
TRBJ2-2 TRBV4-3 CASNRGRNTGELFF
TRBJ2-2 TRBV13 CASSLEIAGELFF
TRBJ2-3 TRBV28 CASSLSVFGATRHQDTQYF
TRBJ2-7 TRBV11-2 CATSLVSSYEQYF
TRBJ1-6 TRBV11-2 CASSLDHGPTPLHF
TRBJ2-3 TRBV20-1 CSARVYGSNTDTQYF
TRBJ1-1 TRBV29-1 CSVSGSDRAFF
TRBJ2-1 TRBV29-1 CSVPQLLRGPYNEQFF
TRBJ2-7 TRBV11-1 CASSLATTDYEQYF
TRBJ1-1 TRBV6-5 CTSGYRENTEAFF
TRBJ2-7 TRBV11-2 CASSLTGTSIYEQYF
TRBJ1-2 TRBV11-2 CTSSLFTGGAGSYTF
TRBJ2-7 TRBV6-5 CASSYLLSRGYEQYF
TRBJ1-1 TRBV10-3 CAISESTTEAFF
TRBJ1-6 TRBV6-1 CVNSESTMGYF
TRBJ2-7 TRBV20-1 CSVRGLAGVSSYEQYF
TRBJ1-6 TRBV6-2/TRBV6-3 CASSYLGADSPLHF
TRBJ1-2 TRBV10-3 CAIIGGQVYYGYTF
TRBJ2-2 TRBV12-3/TRBV12-4 CASSFRGNGELFF
TRBJ1-6 TRBV6-5 CASSSPRGNSPLHF
TRBJ2-3 TRBV11-2 CASSPRHLQGVGTDTQYF
TRBJ1-6 TRBV6-5 CASSYASSGNDSLLHF
TRBJ2-1 TRBV11-3 CASNAGWTSGPDEQFF
TRBJ2-5 TRBV24-1 CATSDWGGSHGETQYF
TRBJ2-1 TRBV24-1 CATNDFRLDNEQFF
TRBJ2-7 TRBV20-1 CSDPTGQGSPEQYF
TRBJ1-1 TRBV5-5 CASSLVGRATEAFF
TRBJ2-4 TRBV11-1 CASSRTSGVTKSIQCF
TRBJ2-5 TRBV11-2 CASTQVIVGMETQYF
TRBJ2-5 TRBV20-1 CSARDLGRGMVTQYF
TRBJ1-2 TRBV11-2 CASNSLGQGARNGYTF
TRBJ2-5 TRBV7-3 CANSLTPTTSETQYF
TRBJ2-5 TRBV5-4 CASSGTGHVKEIQCF
TRBJ1-1 TRBV10-3 CASHHWGTEVFF
TRBJ2-2 TRBV20-1 CSAALQGADTGELAF
TRBJ2-2 TRBV12-3/TRBV12-4 CASIHKARTTGELFF
TRBJ1-4 TRBV4-1 CASSPYTDSSEKLFF
TRBJ1-2 TRBV4-1 CASSRQRTGPLGYTF
TRBJ1-1 TRBV29-1 CSATHFDPKTEAFF
TRBJ2-3 TRBV10-2 CASSLDLDTDTQYF
TRBJ1-1 TRBV5-4 CASSLEGVTEAFF
TRBJ2-3 TRBV11-2 CASSSGLAGGTDTQYF